This entry features one T cell receptor beta chain sequence. Its cognate antigen is unknown. Profiling relied on immunoSEQ multiplex PCR, and the TCRdb table lists in-frame clones only, not all of them. In the table there are about 56,000 clones, over 80% of which are singletons. These data originate in a study of T cell responses to AZD1222 COVID-19 vaccine. Study conclusions and caveats: Repertoires were obtained solely post-peak T cell response. Clonal diversity may have been underestimated in mostly white British donors.

Deletions cut 1 base from V and 6 bases from J, with 9 bases between. Germline CDR1 SGHDN, CDR2 FVKESK. The CDR3 consists of 13 residues. The material was peripheral blood, obtained on day 0 of AZD1222 vaccination. The V and J genes are TRBV14 and TRBJ1-1; D perhaps matches TRBD1 (5 bases). This clonotype originated in an adult in good health. The CDR3 nucleotides read TGTGCCAGCAGCCAAGCACAGGCGGCTGAAGCTTTCTTT. Translation gives CASSQAQAAEAFF.